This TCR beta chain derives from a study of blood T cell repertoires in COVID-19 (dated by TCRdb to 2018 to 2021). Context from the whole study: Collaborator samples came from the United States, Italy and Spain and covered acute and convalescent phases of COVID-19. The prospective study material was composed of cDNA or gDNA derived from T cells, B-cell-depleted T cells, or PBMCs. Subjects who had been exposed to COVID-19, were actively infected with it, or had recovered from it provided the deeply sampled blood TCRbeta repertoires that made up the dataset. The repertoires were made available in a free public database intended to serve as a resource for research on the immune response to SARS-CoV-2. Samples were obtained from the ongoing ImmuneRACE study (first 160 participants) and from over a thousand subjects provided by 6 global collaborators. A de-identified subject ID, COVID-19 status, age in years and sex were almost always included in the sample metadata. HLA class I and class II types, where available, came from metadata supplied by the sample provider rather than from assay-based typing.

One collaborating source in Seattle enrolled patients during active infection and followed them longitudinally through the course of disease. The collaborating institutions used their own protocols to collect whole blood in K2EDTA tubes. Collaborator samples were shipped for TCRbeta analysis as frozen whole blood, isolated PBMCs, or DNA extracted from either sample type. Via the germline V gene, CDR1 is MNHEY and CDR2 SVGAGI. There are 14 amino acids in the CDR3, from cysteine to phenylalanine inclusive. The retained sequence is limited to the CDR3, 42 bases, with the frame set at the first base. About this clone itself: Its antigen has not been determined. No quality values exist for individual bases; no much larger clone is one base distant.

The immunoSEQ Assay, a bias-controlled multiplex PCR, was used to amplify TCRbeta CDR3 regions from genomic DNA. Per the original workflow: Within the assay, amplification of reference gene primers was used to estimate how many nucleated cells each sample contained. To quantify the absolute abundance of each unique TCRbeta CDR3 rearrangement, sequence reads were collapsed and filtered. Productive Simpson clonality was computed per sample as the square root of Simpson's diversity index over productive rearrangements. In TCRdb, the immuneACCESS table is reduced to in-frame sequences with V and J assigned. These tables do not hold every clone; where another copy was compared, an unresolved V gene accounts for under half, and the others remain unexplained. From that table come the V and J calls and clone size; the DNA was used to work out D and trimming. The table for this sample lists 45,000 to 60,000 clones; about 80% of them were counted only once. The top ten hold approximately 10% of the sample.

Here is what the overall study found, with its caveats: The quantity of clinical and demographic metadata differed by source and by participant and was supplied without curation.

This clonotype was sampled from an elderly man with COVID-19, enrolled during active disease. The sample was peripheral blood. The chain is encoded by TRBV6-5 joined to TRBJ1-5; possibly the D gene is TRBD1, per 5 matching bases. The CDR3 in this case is CAATRRGSNQPQHF. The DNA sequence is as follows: TGTGCGGCCACCCGGAGGGGTAGCAATCAGCCCCAGCATTTT.